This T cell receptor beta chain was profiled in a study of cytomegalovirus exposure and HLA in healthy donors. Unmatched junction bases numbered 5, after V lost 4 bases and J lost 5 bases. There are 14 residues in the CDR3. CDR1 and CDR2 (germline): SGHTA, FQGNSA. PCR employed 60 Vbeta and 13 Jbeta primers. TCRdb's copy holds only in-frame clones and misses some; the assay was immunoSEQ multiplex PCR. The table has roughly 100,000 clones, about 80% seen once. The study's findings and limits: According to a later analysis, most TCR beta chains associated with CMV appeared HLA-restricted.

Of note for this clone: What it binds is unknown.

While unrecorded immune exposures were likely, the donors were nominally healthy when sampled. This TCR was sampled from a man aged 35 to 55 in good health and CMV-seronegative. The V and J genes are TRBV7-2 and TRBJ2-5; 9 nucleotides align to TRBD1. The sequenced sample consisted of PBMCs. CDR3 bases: TGTGCCAGCAGCTCCCAACAGGGGGCCGAGACCCAGTACTTC. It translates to CASSSQQGAETQYF.